The rows below give T cell receptor beta chains drawn from one sample of a study of CD8+ T cells in alopecia areata. Only in-frame clones appear in the TCRdb table, and some are missing; sequencing was by immunoSEQ multiplex PCR. The sample carries roughly 110,000 clones, 84% recorded once. Sequencing used CD8+ T cells sorted from blood, obtained at week 24, from a patient treated with tofacitinib. The receptor source for this set is a human donor with alopecia areata. Both conserved end residues are part of each CDR3. The order of the fields is clone size, V gene, J gene, D gene, CDR3 DNA, CDR3 protein. The D gene is left open where the match is weak. Size tells how often a clone was seen (once, few, many) or the class of an expanded clone, and some rows leave it out.

-	TRBV7-9	TRBJ2-5	-	TGTGCCAGCAGCTTAGTAGAGACCCAGTACTTC	CASSLVETQYF
few	TRBV6-9	TRBJ1-1	TRBD1	TGTGCCAGCAGCACAGGGGGGAACACTGAAGCTTTCTTT	CASSTGGNTEAFF
-	TRBV5-4	TRBJ2-5	TRBD1	TGTGCCAGCAGCTTGGGATCACAGGGGTACCAAGAGACCCAGTACTTC	CASSLGSQGYQETQYF
-	TRBV27	TRBJ2-3	TRBD1	TGTGCCAGCAGTCCGGGACAGGGCACAGATACGCAGTATTTT	CASSPGQGTDTQYF
-	TRBV2	TRBJ1-4	-	TGTGCCAGCAGTGAAGCGAATCGGGAGGAACTGTTTTTT	CASSEANREELFF
-	TRBV7-8	TRBJ2-2	-	TGTGCCAGCAGCTTACCCGACGATGGAAAGGGGAGGAACACCGGGGAGCTGTTTTTT	CASSLPDDGKGRNTGELFF
-	TRBV7-2	TRBJ2-3	-	TGTGCCAGCGGCCTCGGGGCGAGACCCAGCACAGATACGCAGTATTTT	CASGLGARPSTDTQYF
-	TRBV4-3	TRBJ2-1	-	TGCGCCAGCAGCCAAGAAGGCTCCTACAATGAGCAGTTCTTC	CASSQEGSYNEQFF
-	TRBV6-5	TRBJ2-1	-	TGTGCCAGCAGTCTCAACAATGAGCAGTTCTTC	CASSLNNEQFF
-	TRBV9	TRBJ2-7	TRBD1	TGTGCCAGCAGCGCACAATCCGGGACAGGAACCTACGAGCAGTACTTC	CASSAQSGTGTYEQYF
-	TRBV5-1	TRBJ2-3	TRBD2	TGCGCCAGCAGCTCGGTAGCGGGGGGGCCAAGTCTCACAGATACGCAGTATTTT	CASSSVAGGPSLTDTQYF
-	TRBV2	TRBJ1-2	TRBD1	TGTGCCAGCAGTGAAGTCGGACAGGGATACTCTAACTATGGCTACACCTTC	CASSEVGQGYSNYGYTF
-	TRBV5-4	TRBJ1-2	-	TGTGCCAGCAGCTTGGACAGACAGATACATGGCTACACCTTC	CASSLDRQIHGYTF
-	TRBV19	TRBJ2-3	-	TGTGCCAGTAGTATATCGGACACAGATACGCAGTATTTT	CASSISDTDTQYF
-	TRBV10-3	TRBJ2-7	-	TGTGCCATCAGTGAAGCAGGGGAGTACTACGAGCAGTACTTC	CAISEAGEYYEQYF
-	TRBV7-8	TRBJ1-5	-	TGTGCCAGCAGCTTAACAGGGCTAGACCAGCCCCAGCATTTT	CASSLTGLDQPQHF
-	TRBV5-1	TRBJ2-1	-	TGCGCCAGCAGCTTGGCGTGGGGGTTTAGCTCCTACAATGAGCAGTTCTTC	CASSLAWGFSSYNEQFF
-	TRBV4-1	TRBJ2-7	-	TGCGCCAGCAGCCAAGATGAGGATCGGGACATAGCCTACGAGCAGTACTTC	CASSQDEDRDIAYEQYF
-	TRBV19	TRBJ2-7	-	TGTGCCAGTAGTCCTGGACCCATCTACGAGCAGTACTTC	CASSPGPIYEQYF
-	TRBV27	TRBJ2-7	-	TGTGCCAGCAGTTTATTTCCCCGCTACGAGCAGTACTTC	CASSLFPRYEQYF
-	TRBV18	TRBJ1-2	-	TGTGCCAGCTCAGAGCCGGGCAAGGAGTATGGCTACACCTTC	CASSEPGKEYGYTF
once	TRBV7-2	TRBJ2-7	TRBD2	TGTGCCAGCAGCCCTCGGACTAGCTTC	CASSPRTSF
-	TRBV6-5	TRBJ1-2	TRBD1	TGTGCCAGCAGTCCCGGACAGGGCGGCTATGGCTACACCTTC	CASSPGQGGYGYTF
-	TRBV9	TRBJ2-7	-	TGTGCCAGCAGCGGCGACGGTTACGAGCAGTACTTC	CASSGDGYEQYF
-	TRBV2	TRBJ1-6	-	TGTGCCAGCAGTCAGGGACGCCCCGGGGTGAATTCACCCCTCCACTTT	CASSQGRPGVNSPLHF
-	TRBV23-1	TRBJ2-4	-	TGCGCCAGCACCTCCGGACAGCTAGCCAAAAACATTCAGTACTTC	CASTSGQLAKNIQYF
-	TRBV7-8	TRBJ1-1	TRBD1	TGTGCCAGCACCACAGGGGTTTTGGGGACTGAAGCTTTCTTT	CASTTGVLGTEAFF
-	TRBV27	TRBJ2-7	-	TGTGCCAGCAGTCCGGGGGCTAGTGGGGACGAGCAGTACTTC	CASSPGASGDEQYF
-	TRBV13	TRBJ2-7	TRBD2	TGTGCCAGCAGCTTTAGCGGGGGGGACTACGAGCAGTACTTC	CASSFSGGDYEQYF
once	TRBV7-9	TRBJ2-3	TRBD2	TGTGCCAGCAGCTTAGCGCGGGAGGGTCCACGCACAGATACGCAGTATTTT	CASSLAREGPRTDTQYF
-	TRBV23-1	TRBJ1-4	-	TGCGCCAGCAGTCTTCAAGAGAGGGACCGAGAAAAACTGTTTTTT	CASSLQERDREKLFF
-	TRBV5-1	TRBJ2-7	-	TGCGCCAGCAGCCTAGGGACCTTAACAGGCGAGCAGTACTTC	CASSLGTLTGEQYF
-	TRBV6-5	TRBJ2-6	TRBD1	TGTGCCAGTATGGACAGGGCTCACGGGGCCAACGTCCTGACTTTC	CASMDRAHGANVLTF
-	TRBV6-5	TRBJ1-2	-	TGTGCCAGCAGGCCTCGGGATGATTCTTACTATGGCTACACCTTC	CASRPRDDSYYGYTF
-	TRBV6-5	TRBJ2-7	TRBD2	TGTGCCAGCATCAATAGCGGGGGATACGAGCAGCACTTC	CASINSGGYEQHF
-	TRBV7-6	TRBJ1-1	-	TGTGCCAGCAGCTTAACGGCAGCGAACACTGAAGCTTTCTTT	CASSLTAANTEAFF
-	TRBV27	TRBJ2-7	TRBD2	TGTGCCAGCACCGGGACTAGTGGCCACGAGCAGTACTTC	CASTGTSGHEQYF
-	TRBV2	TRBJ2-1	-	TGTGCCAGCAGTGATAGGAGGAGCTCCTACAATGAGCAGTTCTTC	CASSDRRSSYNEQFF
-	TRBV4-3	TRBJ2-1	TRBD2	TGCGCCAGCAGCCAAGATGGGACTAGCGGGGGATACAATGAGCAGTTCTTC	CASSQDGTSGGYNEQFF
-	TRBV29-1	TRBJ2-1	TRBD2	TGCAGCGTTGAAGGGGCGGAAAGCGGGGGGGCCTCCTACAATGAGCAGTTCTTC	CSVEGAESGGASYNEQFF